This T cell receptor (beta chain) was captured by sequencing in a study of blood T cell repertoires in COVID-19. Overall study: Samples taken during acute and convalescent COVID-19 were collected in the United States, Italy and Spain. PBMCs, B-cell-depleted T cells, or T cells were the source of the cDNA or gDNA that made up the material.

The germline V gene has CDR1 MNHNY and CDR2 SVGAGI (reference sequence). Unmatched junction bases numbered 6, after V lost 7 bases and J lost 3 bases. The CDR3 totals 14 residues. Under the authors' procedure: Estimation of nucleated cell counts was performed using reference gene primer amplification. The protocol was immunoSEQ multiplex PCR, while the TCRdb copy is restricted to in-frame clones and leaves out a portion. V and J calls and clone size are those listed in that table; D and trimming were worked out from the DNA. The data contain 95,000 to 120,000 clones, about four fifths of them seen just once; the ten biggest clones take up about 4%.

The specimen sequenced was peripheral blood. The V call is TRBV6-6, the J call TRBJ2-5, with 9 nucleotides matching TRBD1. The receptor was isolated from a woman in her 70s with acute or convalescent COVID-19. The CDR3 DNA follows: TGTGCCAGCAAATTCAGGACAGGGGAAGAGACCCAGTACTTC. It yields the protein CASKFRTGEETQYF.